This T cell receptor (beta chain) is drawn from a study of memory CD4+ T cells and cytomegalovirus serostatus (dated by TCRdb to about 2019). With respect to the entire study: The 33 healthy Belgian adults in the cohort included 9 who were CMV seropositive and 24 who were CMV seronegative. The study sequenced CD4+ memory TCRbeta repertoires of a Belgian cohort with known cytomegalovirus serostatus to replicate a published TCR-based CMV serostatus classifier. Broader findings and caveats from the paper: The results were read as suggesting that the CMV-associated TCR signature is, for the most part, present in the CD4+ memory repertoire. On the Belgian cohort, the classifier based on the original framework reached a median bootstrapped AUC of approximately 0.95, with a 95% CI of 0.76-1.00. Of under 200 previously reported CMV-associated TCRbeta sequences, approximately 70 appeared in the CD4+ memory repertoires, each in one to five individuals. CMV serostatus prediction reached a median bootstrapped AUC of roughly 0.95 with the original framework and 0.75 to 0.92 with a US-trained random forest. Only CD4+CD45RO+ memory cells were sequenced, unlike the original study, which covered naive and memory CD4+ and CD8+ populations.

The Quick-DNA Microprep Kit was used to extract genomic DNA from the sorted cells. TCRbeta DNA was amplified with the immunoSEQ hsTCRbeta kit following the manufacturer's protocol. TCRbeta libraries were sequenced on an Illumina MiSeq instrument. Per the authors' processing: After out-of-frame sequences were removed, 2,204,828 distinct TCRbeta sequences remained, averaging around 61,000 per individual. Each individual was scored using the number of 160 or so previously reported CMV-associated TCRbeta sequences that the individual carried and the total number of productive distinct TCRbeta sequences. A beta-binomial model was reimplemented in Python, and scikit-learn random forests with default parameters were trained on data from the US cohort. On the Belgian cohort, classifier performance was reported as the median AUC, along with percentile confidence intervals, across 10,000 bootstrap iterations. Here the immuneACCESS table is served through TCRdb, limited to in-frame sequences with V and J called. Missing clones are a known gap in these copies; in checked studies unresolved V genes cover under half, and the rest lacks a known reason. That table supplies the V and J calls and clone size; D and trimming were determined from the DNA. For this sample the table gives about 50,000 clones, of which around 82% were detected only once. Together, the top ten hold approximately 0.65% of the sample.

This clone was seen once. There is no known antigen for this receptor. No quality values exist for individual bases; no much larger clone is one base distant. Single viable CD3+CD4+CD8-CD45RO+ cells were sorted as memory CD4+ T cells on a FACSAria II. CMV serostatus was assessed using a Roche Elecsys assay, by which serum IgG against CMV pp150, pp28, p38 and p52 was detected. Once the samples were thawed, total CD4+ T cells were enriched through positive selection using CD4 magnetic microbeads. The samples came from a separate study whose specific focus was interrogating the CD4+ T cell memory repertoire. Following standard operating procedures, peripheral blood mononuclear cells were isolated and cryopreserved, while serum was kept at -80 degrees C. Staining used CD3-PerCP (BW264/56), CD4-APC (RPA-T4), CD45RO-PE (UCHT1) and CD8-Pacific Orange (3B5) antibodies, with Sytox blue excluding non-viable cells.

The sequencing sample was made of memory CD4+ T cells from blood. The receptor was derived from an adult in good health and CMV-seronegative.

Read as DNA, the sequence is TGTGCCACCAGCAGAGCCGTCGGTCTCAGGGTAGGGGAGCAGTACTTC. This is translated as CATSRAVGLRVGEQYF. The sequence joins TRBV15 to TRBJ2-7; TRBD1 is a possible D gene, resting on 5 matching bases. Trimming at the junction amounts to 1 base on V and 7 bases on J, and the germline ends lie 20 bases apart. Including cysteine and phenylalanine, the CDR3 has 16 amino acids. The read is trimmed to its CDR3 DNA, 48 bases read in frame from base 1. For CDR1 and CDR2, the germline V gene (reference sequence) lists LNHNV and YYDKDF.